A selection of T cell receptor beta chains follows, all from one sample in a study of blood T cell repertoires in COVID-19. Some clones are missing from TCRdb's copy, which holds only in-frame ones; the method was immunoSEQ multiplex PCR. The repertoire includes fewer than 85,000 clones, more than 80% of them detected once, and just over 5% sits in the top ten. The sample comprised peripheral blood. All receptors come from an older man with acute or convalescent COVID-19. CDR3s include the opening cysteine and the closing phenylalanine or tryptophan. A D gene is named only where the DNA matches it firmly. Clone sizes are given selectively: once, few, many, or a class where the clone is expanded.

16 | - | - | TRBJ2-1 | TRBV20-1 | TGCAGTGCTAGTGATGTAGCGGTTAGCTCCTACAATGAGCAGTTCTTC | CSASDVAVSSYNEQFF
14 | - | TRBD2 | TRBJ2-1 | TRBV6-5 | TGTGCCAGCTCCTTACCCGGGGGGAGTGGTGAACAGTTCTTC | CASSLPGGSGEQFF
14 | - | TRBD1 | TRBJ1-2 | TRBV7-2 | TGTGCCAGCAGTTCTCTGACAGGGGACTATGGCTACACCTTC | CASSSLTGDYGYTF
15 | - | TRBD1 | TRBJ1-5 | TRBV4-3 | TGCGCCAGCAGCCAATCCAGGGGGTACAATCAGCCCCAGCATTTT | CASSQSRGYNQPQHF
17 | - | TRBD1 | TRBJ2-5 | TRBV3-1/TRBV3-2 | TGTGCCAGCAGCCAAGATTCGGGACAGCGGACGGAAGAGACCCAGTACTTC | CASSQDSGQRTEETQYF
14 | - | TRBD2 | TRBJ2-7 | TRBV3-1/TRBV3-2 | TGTGCCAGCAGCCAAGGGACTAGCGGGTACGAGCAGTACTTC | CASSQGTSGYEQYF
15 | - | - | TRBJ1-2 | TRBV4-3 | TGCGCCAGCAGCCAAGATCTGGGCGCCCCAAGAGGCTACACCTTC | CASSQDLGAPRGYTF
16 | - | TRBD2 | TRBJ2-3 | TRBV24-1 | TGTGCCACCAGTGATTTGGGGCGGGAGCGGACAGATACGCAGTATTTT | CATSDLGRERTDTQYF
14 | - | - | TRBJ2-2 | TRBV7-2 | TGTGCCAGCAGCTACCCCGGACTAACCGGGGAGCTGTTTTTT | CASSYPGLTGELFF
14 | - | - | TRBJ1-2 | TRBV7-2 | TGTGCCAGCAGCTTAGTGATGAGCGGGGGTGGCTACACCTTC | CASSLVMSGGGYTF
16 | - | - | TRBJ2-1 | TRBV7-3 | TGTGCCAGCAGCTCGTCCCTACTCGCCTCCCGGGATGAGCAGTTCTTC | CASSSSLLASRDEQFF
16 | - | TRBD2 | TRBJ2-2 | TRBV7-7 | TGTGCCAGCAGTTTATCCGGGACTAACGTTTCCGGGGAGCTGTTTTTT | CASSLSGTNVSGELFF
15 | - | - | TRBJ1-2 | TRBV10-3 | TGTGCCATCAGTGAGTCAACGGGGGTGAGCTACGACTACACCTTC | CAISESTGVSYDYTF
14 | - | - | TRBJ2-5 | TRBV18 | TGTGCCAGCTCACCACTGCAGGCGGGAGAGACCCAGTACTTC | CASSPLQAGETQYF
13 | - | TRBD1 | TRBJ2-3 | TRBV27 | TGTGCCAGCAGAACGGGACAGGGGGATACGCAGTATTTT | CASRTGQGDTQYF
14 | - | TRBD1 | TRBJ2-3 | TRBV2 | TGTGCCAGCAGTGAACAGGGGGCAGGGGATACGCAGTATTTT | CASSEQGAGDTQYF
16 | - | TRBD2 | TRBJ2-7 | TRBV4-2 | TGTGCCAGCAGCCCGAAGACTAGCGGAACTTTCTACGAGCAGTACTTC | CASSPKTSGTFYEQYF
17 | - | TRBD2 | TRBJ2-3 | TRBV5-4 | TGTGCCAGCAGCTTGGCCGCGACTAGCGGGGGCAAGGATACGCAGTATTTT | CASSLAATSGGKDTQYF
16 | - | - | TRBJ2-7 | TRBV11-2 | TGTGCCAGCAGCTTTAGCGCGATGTTTTGGACGCCCTCTTGCTACTTC | CASSFSAMFWTPSCYF
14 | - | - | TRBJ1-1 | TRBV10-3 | TGTGCCATCACCCCGGCAAGGGGGAACACTGAAGCTTTCTTT | CAITPARGNTEAFF
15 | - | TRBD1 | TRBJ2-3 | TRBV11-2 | TGTGCCAGCAGCCCAGGGACAGGGGGAACAGATACGCAGTATTTT | CASSPGTGGTDTQYF
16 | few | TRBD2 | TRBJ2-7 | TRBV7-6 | TGTGCCAGCAGCGGGACTAGCGGGAGAGGTCATTACGAGCAGTACTTC | CASSGTSGRGHYEQYF
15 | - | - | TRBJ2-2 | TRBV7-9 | TGTGCCAGCAGCTTATTGGAGGGGCATGGCGGGGAGCTGTTTTTT | CASSLLEGHGGELFF
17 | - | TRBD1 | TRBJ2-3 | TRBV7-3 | TGTGCCAGCAGCCTACACGGGACAGGGGGCAGAGAAAATACGCAGTATTTT | CASSLHGTGGRENTQYF
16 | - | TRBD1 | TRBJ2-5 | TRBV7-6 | TGTGCCAGCAGCGAGTCCGGGACAGGGGGGTTTTTCGCCCAGTACTTC | CASSESGTGGFFAQYF
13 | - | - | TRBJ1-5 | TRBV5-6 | TGTGCCAGCAGCTTGACAGAAGATCAGCCCCAGCATTTT | CASSLTEDQPQHF
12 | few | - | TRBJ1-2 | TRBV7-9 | TGTGCCAGCAGCTCCAGTACCTATGGCTACACCTTC | CASSSSTYGYTF
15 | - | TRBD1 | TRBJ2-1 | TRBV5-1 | TGCGCCAGCAGCTTGGAATCCCCAGGGGGCAATGAGCAGTTCTTC | CASSLESPGGNEQFF
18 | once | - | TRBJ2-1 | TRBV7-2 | TGTGCCAGCAGCCCCAGAGGGTTGCTATCTAGGTCCTACAATGAGCAGTTCTTC | CASSPRGLLSRSYNEQFF